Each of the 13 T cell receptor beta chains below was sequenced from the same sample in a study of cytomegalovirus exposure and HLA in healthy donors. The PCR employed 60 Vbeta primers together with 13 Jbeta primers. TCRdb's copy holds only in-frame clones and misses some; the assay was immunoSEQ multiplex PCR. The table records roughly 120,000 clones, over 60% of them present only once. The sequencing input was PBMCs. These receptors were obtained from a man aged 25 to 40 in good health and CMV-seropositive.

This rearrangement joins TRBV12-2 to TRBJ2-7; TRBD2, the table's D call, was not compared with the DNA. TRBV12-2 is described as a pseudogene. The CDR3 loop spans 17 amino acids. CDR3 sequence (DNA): TGTGCAAGTCGCTTCCTACTTTTTCCCTTTAGCTCCTACGAGCAGTACTTC. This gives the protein CASRFLLFPFSSYEQYF.

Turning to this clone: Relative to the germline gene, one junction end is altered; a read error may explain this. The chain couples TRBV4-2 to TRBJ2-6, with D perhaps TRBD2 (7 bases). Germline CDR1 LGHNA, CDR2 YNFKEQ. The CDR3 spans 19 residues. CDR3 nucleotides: TGTGCCAGCAGCCAAACGCCGGGCGGGGGCAGATCTGGGGCCAACGGCCTGACTTTC. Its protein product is CASSQTPGGGRSGANGLTF.

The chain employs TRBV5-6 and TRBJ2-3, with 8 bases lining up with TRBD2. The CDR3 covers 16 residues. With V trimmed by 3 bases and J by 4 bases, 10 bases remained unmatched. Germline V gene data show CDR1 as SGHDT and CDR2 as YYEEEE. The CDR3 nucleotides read TGTGCCAGCAGCTCCTCTCGGGGGGGGCTGCCAGATACGCAGTATTTT. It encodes CASSSSRGGLPDTQYF.

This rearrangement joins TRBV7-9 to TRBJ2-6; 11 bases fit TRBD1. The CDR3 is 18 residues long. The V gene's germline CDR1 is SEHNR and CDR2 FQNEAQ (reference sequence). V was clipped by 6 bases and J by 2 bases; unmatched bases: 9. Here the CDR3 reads CASSSSRGQGAGANVLTF. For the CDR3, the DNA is TGTGCCAGCAGTTCGTCCCGGGGACAGGGGGCTGGGGCCAACGTCCTGACTTTC. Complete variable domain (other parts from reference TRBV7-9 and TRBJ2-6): DTGVSQNPRHKITKRGQNVTFRCDPISEHNRLYWYRQTLGQGPEFLTYFQNEAQLEKSRLLSDRFSAERPKGSFSTLEIQRTEQGDSAMYLCASSSSRGQGAGANVLTFGAGSRLTVL.

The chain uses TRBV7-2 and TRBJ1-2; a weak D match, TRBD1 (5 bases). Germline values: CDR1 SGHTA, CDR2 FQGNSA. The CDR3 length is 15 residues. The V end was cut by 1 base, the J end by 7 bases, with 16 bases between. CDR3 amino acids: CASSLGGQGAVGYTF. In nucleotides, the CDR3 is TGTGCCAGCAGCTTAGGTGGGCAGGGCGCGGTTGGCTACACCTTC.

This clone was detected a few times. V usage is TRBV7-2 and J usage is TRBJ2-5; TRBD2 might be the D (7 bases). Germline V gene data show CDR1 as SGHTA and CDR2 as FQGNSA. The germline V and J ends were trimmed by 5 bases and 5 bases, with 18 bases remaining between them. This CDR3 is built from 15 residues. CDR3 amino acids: CASSRKAGAPETQYF. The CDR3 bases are TGTGCCAGCAGCCGGAAGGCGGGGGCGCCGGAGACCCAGTACTTC.

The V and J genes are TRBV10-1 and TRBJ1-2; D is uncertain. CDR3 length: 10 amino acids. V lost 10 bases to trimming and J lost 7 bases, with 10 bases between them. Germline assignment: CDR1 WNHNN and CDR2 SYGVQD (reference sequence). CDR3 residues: CANPAGGYTF. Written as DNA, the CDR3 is TGCGCCAACCCAGCGGGTGGCTACACCTTC.

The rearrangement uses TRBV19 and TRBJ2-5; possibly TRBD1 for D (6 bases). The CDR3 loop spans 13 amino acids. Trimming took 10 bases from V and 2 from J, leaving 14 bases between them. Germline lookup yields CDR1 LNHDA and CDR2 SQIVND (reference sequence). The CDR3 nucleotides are TGTGCCACCTCCGGACAGCTACAAGAGACCCAGTACTTC. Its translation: CATSGQLQETQYF.

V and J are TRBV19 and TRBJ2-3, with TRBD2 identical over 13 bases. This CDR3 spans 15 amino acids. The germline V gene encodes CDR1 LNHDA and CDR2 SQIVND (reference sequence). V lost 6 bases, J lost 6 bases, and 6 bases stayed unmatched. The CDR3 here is CASSLLAGGGDTQYF. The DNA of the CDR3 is TGTGCCAGTAGCCTACTAGCGGGAGGGGGCGATACGCAGTATTTT. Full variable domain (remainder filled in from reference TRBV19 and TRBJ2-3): DGGITQSPKYLFRKEGQNVTLSCEQNLNHDAMYWYRQDPGQGLRLIYYSQIVNDFQKGDIAEGYSVSREKKESFPLTVTSAQKNPTAFYLCASSLLAGGGDTQYFGPGTRLTVL.

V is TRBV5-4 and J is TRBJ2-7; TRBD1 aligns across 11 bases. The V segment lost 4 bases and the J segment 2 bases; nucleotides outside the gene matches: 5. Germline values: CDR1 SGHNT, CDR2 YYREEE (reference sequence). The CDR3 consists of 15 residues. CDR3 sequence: CASSQGQGETYEQYF. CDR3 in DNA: TGTGCCAGCAGCCAGGGACAGGGGGAAACCTACGAGCAGTACTTC.

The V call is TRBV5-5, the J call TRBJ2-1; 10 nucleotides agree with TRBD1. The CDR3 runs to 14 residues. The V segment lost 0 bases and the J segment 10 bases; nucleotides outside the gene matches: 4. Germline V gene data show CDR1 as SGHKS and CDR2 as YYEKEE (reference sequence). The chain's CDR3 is CASSLDGQGGEQFF. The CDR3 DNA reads TGTGCCAGCAGCTTGGACGGACAGGGGGGCGAGCAGTTCTTC.

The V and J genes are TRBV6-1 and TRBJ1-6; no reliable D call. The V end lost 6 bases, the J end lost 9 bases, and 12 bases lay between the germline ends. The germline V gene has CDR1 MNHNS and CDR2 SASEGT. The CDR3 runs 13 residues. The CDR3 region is CASRWESSSPLHF. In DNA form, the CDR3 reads TGTGCCAGCAGATGGGAGTCGAGTTCACCCCTCCACTTT.

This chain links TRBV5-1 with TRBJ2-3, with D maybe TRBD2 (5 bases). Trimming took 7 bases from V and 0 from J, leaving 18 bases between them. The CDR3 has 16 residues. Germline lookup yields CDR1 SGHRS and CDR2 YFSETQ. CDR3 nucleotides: TGCGCCAGCCGCCACCAAGCGGTCGCTAGCACAGATACGCAGTATTTT. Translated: CASRHQAVASTDTQYF.